The T cell receptor beta chain under discussion was sequenced for a study of cytomegalovirus exposure and HLA in healthy donors. Trimming removed 5 bases from V and 0 bases from J; junction bases left unmatched: 7. CDR3 length: 15 residues. Germline CDR1 is MNHEY and CDR2 is SMNVEV (reference sequence). The PCR ran on 60 Vbeta and 13 Jbeta primers. Using immunoSEQ multiplex PCR, the repertoire was profiled, and TCRdb retains in-frame clones only, with some absent. The table shows 150,000 to 200,000 clones, with 76% occurring only once. This chain connects TRBV27 to TRBJ2-7, with TRBD1 matching 7 bases. Material for sequencing was PBMCs. The TCR sequence derives from a man aged 18 to 29 in good health and CMV-seronegative. The CDR3, as DNA: TGTGCCAGCAGTGTGACAGGGATGAGCTCCTACGAGCAGTACTTC. Translated: CASSVTGMSSYEQYF.